Listed below are T cell receptor beta chains from one sample, sequenced in a study of T-cell memory formation after mild COVID-19. TCRdb passed the 5' RACE reads through MiXCR, listing each CDR3 protein once. The data show around 200,000 distinct CDR3 sequences, 16% seen once. Sequencing used PBMCs or a T cell subset sorted from them (not recorded which). The receptor source for this set is an adult woman who had mild COVID-19 (a few samples of this study predate the infection). Cell type and time point are not known. The CDR3 runs from the conserved cysteine through the conserved F or W. A D gene is named only where the DNA matches it firmly. Size is omitted from some rows. Given values are once, few, many or a class for expanded clones.

>few|NA|TRBJ2-3|TRBV6-5
TGTGCCAGCAGTTACTCGCTTCTAGGGACTGATACGCAGTATTTT
CASSYSLLGTDTQYF
>few|NA|TRBJ2-5|TRBV5-6
TGTGCCAGCAGCTTGGGGGCGAGGTCGGAGACCCAGTACTTC
CASSLGARSETQYF
>NA|NA|TRBJ1-3|TRBV12-3/TRBV12-4
TGTGCCAGCAGTTTCGGAGGGGCGGGAAACACCATATATTTT
CASSFGGAGNTIYF
>few|NA|TRBJ1-2|TRBV29-1
TGCAGCGTTGGGGCAGCTGGCTACACCTTC
CSVGAAGYTF
>NA|NA|TRBJ2-5|TRBV5-1
TGCGCCAGCAGCGGGTCACCGGCAAACCAAGAGACCCAGTACTTC
CASSGSPANQETQYF
>once|NA|TRBJ1-1|TRBV5-1
TGCGCCAGCGGGTCCGGGGGGCCCAACACTGAAGCTTTCTTT
CASGSGGPNTEAFF
>NA|NA|TRBJ1-5|TRBV6-5
TGTGCCAGCAGTTCACAGGGTGTAGGCAATCAGCCCCAGCATTTT
CASSSQGVGNQPQHF
>many|TRBD2|TRBJ2-2|TRBV30
TGTGCCTGGAGCTCGGGACTAGCGGGAGGCGGGGAGCTGTTTTTT
CAWSSGLAGGGELFF
>few|TRBD1|TRBJ2-7|TRBV5-6
TGTGCCAGCAGCTTGATGGGACAGGGATCCTACGAGCAGTACTTC
CASSLMGQGSYEQYF
>few|NA|TRBJ2-7|TRBV6-5
TGTGCCGGCCTGACTGGGGCCTACGAGCAGTACTTC
CAGLTGAYEQYF
>few|NA|TRBJ1-4|TRBV7-9
TGTGCCAGCAGCTTTGAGGACAGTAATGAAAAACTGTTTTTT
CASSFEDSNEKLFF